Listed below are T cell receptor beta chains from one sample, sequenced in a study of control samples from healthy donors and cancer patients. Sequenced by immunoSEQ multiplex PCR; TCRdb stores in-frame clones only, minus some. Among 65,000 to 80,000 clones listed, approximately 88% were seen once. The sequenced sample consisted of PBMCs. The receptors derive from a woman in her 50s with colorectal cancer. CDR3s include the opening cysteine and the closing phenylalanine or tryptophan. Fields, in order: CDR3 protein, CDR3 DNA, D gene, clone size, V gene, J gene. The D gene is left open where the match is weak. Size is omitted from some rows. Given values are once, few, many or a class for expanded clones.

CSVERLTSTDTQYF	TGCAGCGTTGAGCGACTTACTAGCACAGATACGCAGTATTTT	.	.	TRBV29-1	TRBJ2-3
CASSLSRNSGNTIYF	TGTGCCAGCAGTTTAAGCAGAAACTCTGGAAACACCATATATTTT	.	.	TRBV28	TRBJ1-3
CASSYSGRAFF	TGTGCCAGCAGTTACTCAGGCCGGGCTTTCTTT	.	.	TRBV6-5	TRBJ1-1
CASKGFGGNGKLFF	TGTGCCAGCAAGGGATTCGGGGGAAACGGAAAACTGTTTTTT	.	.	TRBV6-5	TRBJ1-4
CASSQVWDSHYYGYTF	TGTGCCAGCAGCCAAGTTTGGGACAGCCACTACTATGGCTACACCTTC	TRBD1	.	TRBV3-1/TRBV3-2	TRBJ1-2
CAIKTGQGAGELFF	TGTGCCATCAAGACGGGACAGGGGGCCGGGGAGCTGTTTTTT	TRBD1	.	TRBV10-3	TRBJ2-2
CASRQGRGDGQPQHF	TGTGCCAGTAGGCAAGGTCGGGGAGACGGTCAGCCCCAGCATTTT	.	.	TRBV19	TRBJ1-5
CASSEQAVNQPQHF	TGTGCCAGCAGTGAACAGGCAGTCAATCAGCCCCAGCATTTT	.	once	TRBV2	TRBJ1-5
CASTPFAGYVNPGELFF	TGTGCCAGCACCCCTTTTGCGGGGTACGTTAACCCCGGGGAGCTGTTTTTT	.	few	TRBV9	TRBJ2-2
CASSFIQGGTDTQYF	TGTGCCAGCAGCTTTATACAGGGGGGCACAGATACGCAGTATTTT	TRBD1	.	TRBV7-2	TRBJ2-3
CASSEFVTSGRSTDTQYF	TGTGCCAGCAGTGAATTTGTTACTAGCGGGCGAAGCACAGATACGCAGTATTTT	TRBD2	.	TRBV25-1	TRBJ2-3
CASSEGGLAKNIQYF	TGTGCCAGCAGTGAGGGAGGACTAGCCAAAAACATTCAGTACTTC	.	once	TRBV6-1	TRBJ2-4
CASSSTGGIEAFF	TGTGCCAGCAGTTCAACAGGGGGCATTGAAGCTTTCTTT	TRBD1	.	TRBV12-3/TRBV12-4	TRBJ1-1
CASSGGGAGQPQHF	TGTGCCAGCAGCGGCGGGGGGGCGGGTCAGCCCCAGCATTTT	.	.	TRBV9	TRBJ1-5
CASSQGKGTDTQYF	TGTGCCAGCAGCCAAGGGAAAGGGACAGATACGCAGTATTTT	.	.	TRBV3-1/TRBV3-2	TRBJ2-3